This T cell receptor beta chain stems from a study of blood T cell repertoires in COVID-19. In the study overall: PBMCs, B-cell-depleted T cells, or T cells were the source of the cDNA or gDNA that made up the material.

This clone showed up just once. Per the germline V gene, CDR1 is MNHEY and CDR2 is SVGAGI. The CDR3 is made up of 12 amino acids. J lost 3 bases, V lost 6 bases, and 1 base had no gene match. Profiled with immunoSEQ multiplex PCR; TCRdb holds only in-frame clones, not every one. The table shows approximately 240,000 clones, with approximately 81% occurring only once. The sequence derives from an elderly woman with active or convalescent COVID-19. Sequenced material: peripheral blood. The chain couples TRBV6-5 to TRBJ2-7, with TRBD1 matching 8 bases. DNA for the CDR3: TGTGCCAGCAGGGACAGGGACTACGAGCAGTACTTC. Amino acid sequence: CASRDRDYEQYF.